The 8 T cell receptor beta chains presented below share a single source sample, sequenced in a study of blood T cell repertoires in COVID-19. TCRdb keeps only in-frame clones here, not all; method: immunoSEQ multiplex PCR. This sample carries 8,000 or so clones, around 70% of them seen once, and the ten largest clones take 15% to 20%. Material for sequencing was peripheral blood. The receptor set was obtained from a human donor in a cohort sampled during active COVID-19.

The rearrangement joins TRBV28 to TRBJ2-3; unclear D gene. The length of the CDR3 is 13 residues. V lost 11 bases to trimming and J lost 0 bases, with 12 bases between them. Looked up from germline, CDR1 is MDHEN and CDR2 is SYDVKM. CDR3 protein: CAGLGRSTDTQYF. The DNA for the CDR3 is TGTGCCGGGCTCGGTAGAAGCACAGATACGCAGTATTTT. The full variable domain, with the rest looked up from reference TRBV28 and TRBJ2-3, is DVKVTQSSRYLVKRTGEKVFLECVQDMDHENMFWYRQDPGLGLRLIYFSYDVKMKEKGDIPEGYSVSREKKERFSLILESASTNQTSMYLCAGLGRSTDTQYFGPGTRLTVL.

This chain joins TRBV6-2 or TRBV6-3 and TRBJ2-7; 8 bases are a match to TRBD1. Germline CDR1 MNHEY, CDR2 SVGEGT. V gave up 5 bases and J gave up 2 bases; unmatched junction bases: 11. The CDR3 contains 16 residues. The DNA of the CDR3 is TGTGCCAGCAGTCCGGCCCGGGACAGGACGCCCTACGAGCAGTACTTC. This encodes CASSPARDRTPYEQYF.

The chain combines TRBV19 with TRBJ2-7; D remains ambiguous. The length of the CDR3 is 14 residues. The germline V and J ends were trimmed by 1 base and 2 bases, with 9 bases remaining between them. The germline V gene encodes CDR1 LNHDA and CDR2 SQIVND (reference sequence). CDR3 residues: CASSIGSGPYEQYF. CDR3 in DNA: TGTGCCAGTAGTATAGGGTCAGGCCCCTACGAGCAGTACTTC.

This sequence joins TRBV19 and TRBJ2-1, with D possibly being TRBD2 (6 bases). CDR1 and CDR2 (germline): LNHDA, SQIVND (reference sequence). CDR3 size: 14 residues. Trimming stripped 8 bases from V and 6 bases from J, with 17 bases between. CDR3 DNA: TGTGCCAGTCGGCCGGGACTGTGGGGCAATGAGCAGTTCTTC. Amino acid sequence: CASRPGLWGNEQFF.

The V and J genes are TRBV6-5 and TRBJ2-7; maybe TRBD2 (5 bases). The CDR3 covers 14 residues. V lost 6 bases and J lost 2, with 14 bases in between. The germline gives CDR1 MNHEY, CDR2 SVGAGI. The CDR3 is CASRQRRTAYEQYF. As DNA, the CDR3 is TGTGCCAGCAGGCAGCGGCGAACCGCCTACGAGCAGTACTTC.

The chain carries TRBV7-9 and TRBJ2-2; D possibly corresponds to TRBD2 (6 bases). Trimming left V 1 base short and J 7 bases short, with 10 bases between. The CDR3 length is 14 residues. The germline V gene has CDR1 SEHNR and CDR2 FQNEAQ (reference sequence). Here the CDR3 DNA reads TGTGCCAGCAGCTTAGGGGACTGGGACGGGGAGCTGTTTTTT. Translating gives CASSLGDWDGELFF.

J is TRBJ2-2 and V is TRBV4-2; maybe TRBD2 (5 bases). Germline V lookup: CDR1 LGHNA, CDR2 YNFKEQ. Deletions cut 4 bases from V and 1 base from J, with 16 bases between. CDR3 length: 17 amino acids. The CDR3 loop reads CASSPRVASQNTGELFF. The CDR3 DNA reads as TGTGCCAGCAGCCCTCGCGTGGCTAGCCAGAACACCGGGGAGCTGTTTTTT.

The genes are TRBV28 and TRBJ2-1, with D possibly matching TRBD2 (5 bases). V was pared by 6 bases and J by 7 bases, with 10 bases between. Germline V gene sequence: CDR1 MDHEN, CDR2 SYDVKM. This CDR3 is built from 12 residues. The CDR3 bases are TGTGCCAGCAGCGGAGGTTTAAATGAGCAGTTCTTC. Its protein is CASSGGLNEQFF.